This T cell receptor (beta chain) came from a study of CD8 T cells in ankylosing spondylitis. About this clonotype itself: What it recognizes is unknown.

TCRdb itself ran the 5' RACE reads through MiXCR, one entry per CDR3 protein. The table includes some 450,000 distinct CDR3 sequences, over 15% detected once. This CDR3 is 14 amino acids long. The germline gives CDR1 MGHRA, CDR2 YSYEKL. V was trimmed by 1 base and J by 6 bases, leaving 12 bases between them. Study-level results: Seemingly distinctive of ankylosing spondylitis blood was a TCR beta motif formed by eight highly homologous variants.

The V call is TRBV4-1, the J call TRBJ1-2; D remains unclear. The material sequenced was blood, either unsorted or a sorted T cell fraction (not recorded which). This sequence was found in a male donor with ankylosing spondylitis. CDR3 residues: CASSQVFQNDGYTF. CDR3 nucleotides: TGCGCCAGCAGCCAAGTGTTCCAGAACGATGGCTACACCTTC.